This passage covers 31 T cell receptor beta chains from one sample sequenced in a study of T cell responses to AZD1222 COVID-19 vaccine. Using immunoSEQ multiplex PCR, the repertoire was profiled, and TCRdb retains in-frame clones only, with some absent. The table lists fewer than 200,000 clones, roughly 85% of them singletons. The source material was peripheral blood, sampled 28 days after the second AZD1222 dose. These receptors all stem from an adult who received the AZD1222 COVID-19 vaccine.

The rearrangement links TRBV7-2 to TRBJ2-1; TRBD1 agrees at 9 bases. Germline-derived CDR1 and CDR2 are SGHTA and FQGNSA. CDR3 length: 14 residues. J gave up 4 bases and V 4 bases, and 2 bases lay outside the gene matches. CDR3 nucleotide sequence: TGTGCCAGCAGCTGGGACAGGGAGTACAATGAGCAGTTCTTC. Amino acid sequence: CASSWDREYNEQFF. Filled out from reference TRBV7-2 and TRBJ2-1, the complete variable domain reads GAGVSQSPSNKVTEKGKDVELRCDPISGHTALYWYRQSLGQGLEFLIYFQGNSAPDKSGLPSDRFSAERTGGSVSTLTIQRTQQEDSAVYLCASSWDREYNEQFFGPGTRLTVL.

DNA for the CDR3: TGTGCCAGCAGTAGCAGACTTAACACTGAAGCTTTCTTT. Translating it yields CASSSRLNTEAFF. The chain couples TRBV28 to TRBJ1-1; D gene unclear. The CDR3 covers 13 residues. Germline CDR1 reads MDHEN; CDR2 reads SYDVKM. V was trimmed by 5 bases and J by 2 bases, leaving 9 bases between them.

The CDR3 region has the DNA TGTGCCAGTAGTTGGGGGGGGCCGAACACTGAAGCTTTCTTT. Its translation: CASSWGGPNTEAFF. V is TRBV19 and J is TRBJ1-1; tentatively, D is TRBD1 (6 bases). This CDR3 is 14 amino acids long. Germline values: CDR1 LNHDA, CDR2 SQIVND (reference sequence). V lost 5 bases and J 1 base, leaving 11 bases between the germline ends. Based on the CDR3 plus reference TRBV19 and TRBJ1-1, the full variable domain is DGGITQSPKYLFRKEGQNVTLSCEQNLNHDAMYWYRQDPGQGLRLIYYSQIVNDFQKGDIAEGYSVSREKKESFPLTVTSAQKNPTAFYLCASSWGGPNTEAFFGQGTRLTVV.

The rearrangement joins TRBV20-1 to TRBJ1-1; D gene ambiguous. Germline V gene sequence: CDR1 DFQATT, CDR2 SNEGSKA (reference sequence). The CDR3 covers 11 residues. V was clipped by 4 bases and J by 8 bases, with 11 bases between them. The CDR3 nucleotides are TGCAGTGCTACGGGGTTGACCGAAGCTTTCTTT. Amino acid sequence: CSATGLTEAFF.

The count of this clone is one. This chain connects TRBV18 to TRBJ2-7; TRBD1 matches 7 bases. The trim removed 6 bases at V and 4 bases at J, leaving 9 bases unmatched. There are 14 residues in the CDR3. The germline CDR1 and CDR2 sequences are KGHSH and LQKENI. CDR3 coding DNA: TGTGCCAGCTCGCTTACACAGGGACAGTACGAGCAGTACTTC. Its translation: CASSLTQGQYEQYF.

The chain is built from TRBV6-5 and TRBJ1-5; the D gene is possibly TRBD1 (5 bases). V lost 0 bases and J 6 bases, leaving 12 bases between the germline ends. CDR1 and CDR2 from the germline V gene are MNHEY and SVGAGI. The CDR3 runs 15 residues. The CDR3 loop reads CASSYSRRGSQPQHF. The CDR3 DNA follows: TGTGCCAGCAGTTACTCAAGGCGGGGGAGTCAGCCCCAGCATTTT.

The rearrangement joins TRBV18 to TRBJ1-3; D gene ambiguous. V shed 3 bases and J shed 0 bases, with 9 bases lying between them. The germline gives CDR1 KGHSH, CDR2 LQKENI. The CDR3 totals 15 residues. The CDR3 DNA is TGTGCCAGCTCACCTCAGGCATTCTCTGGAAACACCATATATTTT. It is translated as CASSPQAFSGNTIYF. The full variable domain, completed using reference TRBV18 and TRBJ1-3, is NAGVMQNPRHLVRRRGQEARLRCSPMKGHSHVYWYRQLPEEGLKFMVYLQKENIIDESGMPKERFSAEFPKEGPSILRIQQVVRGDSAAYFCASSPQAFSGNTIYFGEGSWLTVV.

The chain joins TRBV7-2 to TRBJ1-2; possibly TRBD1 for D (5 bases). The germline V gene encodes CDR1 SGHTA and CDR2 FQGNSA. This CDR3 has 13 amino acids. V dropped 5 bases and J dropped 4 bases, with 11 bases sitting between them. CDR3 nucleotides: TGTGCCAGCAGCGTAAGGGGAAGCTATGGCTACACCTTC. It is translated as CASSVRGSYGYTF.

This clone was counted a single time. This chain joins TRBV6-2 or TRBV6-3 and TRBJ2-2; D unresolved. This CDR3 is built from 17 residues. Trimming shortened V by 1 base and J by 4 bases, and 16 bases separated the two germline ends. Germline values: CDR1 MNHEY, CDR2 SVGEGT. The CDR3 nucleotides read TGTGCCAGCAGTTACTATTCGTGGTCGGGTGGCACCGGGGAGCTGTTTTTT. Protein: CASSYYSWSGGTGELFF.

This CDR3 is CAITQKAGAANEQFF. As DNA, the CDR3 is TGTGCCATCACCCAGAAGGCGGGGGCCGCTAATGAGCAGTTCTTC. The chain employs TRBV10-3 and TRBJ2-1; D perhaps matches TRBD2 (7 bases). V gave up 7 bases and J gave up 7 bases, with 20 bases separating them. The CDR3 covers 15 residues. Germline V CDR1 and CDR2: ENHRY, SYGVKD.

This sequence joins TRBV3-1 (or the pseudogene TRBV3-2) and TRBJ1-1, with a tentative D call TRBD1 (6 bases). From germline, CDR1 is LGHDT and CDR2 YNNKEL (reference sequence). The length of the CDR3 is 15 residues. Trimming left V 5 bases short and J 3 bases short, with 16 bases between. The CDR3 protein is CASSSTPTGYTEAFF. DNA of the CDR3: TGTGCCAGCAGCAGTACACCCACAGGGTACACTGAAGCTTTCTTT.

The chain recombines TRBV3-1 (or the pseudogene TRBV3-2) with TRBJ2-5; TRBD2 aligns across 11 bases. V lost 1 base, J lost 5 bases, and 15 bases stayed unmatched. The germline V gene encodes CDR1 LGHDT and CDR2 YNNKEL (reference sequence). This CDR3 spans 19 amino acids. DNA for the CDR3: TGTGCCAGCAGCCAAGTCCGGCCGGGGCTAGCGGGGGGTTGGGAGACCCAGTACTTC. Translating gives CASSQVRPGLAGGWETQYF.

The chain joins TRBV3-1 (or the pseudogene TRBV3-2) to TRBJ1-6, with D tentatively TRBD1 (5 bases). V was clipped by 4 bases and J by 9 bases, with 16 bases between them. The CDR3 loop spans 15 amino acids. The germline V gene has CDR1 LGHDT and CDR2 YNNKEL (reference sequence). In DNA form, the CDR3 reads TGTGCCAGCAGCCTGGGGGAGGACTTAGGTTCACCCCTCCACTTT. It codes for CASSLGEDLGSPLHF.

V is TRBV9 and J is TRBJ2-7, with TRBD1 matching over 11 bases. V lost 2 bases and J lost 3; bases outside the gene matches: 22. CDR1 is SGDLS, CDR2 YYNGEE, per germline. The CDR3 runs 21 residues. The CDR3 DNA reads TGTGCCAGCAGCGTCCCAACGTTTGGACAGGGGGCGCCCGTACCCAGCTACGAGCAGTACTTC. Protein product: CASSVPTFGQGAPVPSYEQYF.

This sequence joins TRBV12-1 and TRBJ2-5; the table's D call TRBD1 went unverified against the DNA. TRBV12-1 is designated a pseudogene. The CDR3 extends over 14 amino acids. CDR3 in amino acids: CASSFAPGEETQYF. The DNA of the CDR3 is TGTGCCAGCAGCTTTGCCCCAGGTGAGGAGACCCAGTACTTC.

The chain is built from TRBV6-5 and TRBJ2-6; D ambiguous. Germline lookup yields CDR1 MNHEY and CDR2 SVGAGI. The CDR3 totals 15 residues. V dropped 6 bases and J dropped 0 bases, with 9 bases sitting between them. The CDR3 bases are TGTGCCAGCAGACGTACACCCTCTGGGGCCAACGTCCTGACTTTC. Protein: CASRRTPSGANVLTF.

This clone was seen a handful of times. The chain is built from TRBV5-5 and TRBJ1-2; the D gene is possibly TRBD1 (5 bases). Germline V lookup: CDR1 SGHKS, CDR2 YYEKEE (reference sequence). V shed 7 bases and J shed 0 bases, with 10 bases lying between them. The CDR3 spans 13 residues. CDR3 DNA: TGTGCCAGCGGGGGAGCCTCTAACTATGGCTACACCTTC. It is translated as CASGGASNYGYTF.

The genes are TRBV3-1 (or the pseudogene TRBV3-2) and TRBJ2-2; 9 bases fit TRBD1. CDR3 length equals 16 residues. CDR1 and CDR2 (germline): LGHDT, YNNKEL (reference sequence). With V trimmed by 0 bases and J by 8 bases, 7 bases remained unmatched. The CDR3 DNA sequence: TGTGCCAGCAGCCAAGAGGCACAGGGGGCAGTGGGGGAGCTGTTTTTT. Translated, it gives CASSQEAQGAVGELFF.

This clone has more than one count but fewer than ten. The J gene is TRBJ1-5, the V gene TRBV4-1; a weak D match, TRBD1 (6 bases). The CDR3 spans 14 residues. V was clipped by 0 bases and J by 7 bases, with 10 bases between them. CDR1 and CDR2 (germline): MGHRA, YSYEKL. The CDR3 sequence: CASSQDRGWQPQHF. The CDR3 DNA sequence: TGCGCCAGCAGCCAAGACAGGGGATGGCAGCCCCAGCATTTT.

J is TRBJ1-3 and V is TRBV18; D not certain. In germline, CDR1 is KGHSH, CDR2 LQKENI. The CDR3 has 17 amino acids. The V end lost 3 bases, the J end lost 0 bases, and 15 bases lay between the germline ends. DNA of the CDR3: TGTGCCAGCTCACCCACCGGGATAACAGACTCTGGAAACACCATATATTTT. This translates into CASSPTGITDSGNTIYF.

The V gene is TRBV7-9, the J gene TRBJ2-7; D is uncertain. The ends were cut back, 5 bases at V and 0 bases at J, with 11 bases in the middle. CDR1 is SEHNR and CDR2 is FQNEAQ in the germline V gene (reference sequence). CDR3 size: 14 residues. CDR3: CASSPALSSYEQYF. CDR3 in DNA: TGTGCCAGCAGCCCCGCACTAAGCTCCTACGAGCAGTACTTC. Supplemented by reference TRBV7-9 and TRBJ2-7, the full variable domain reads DTGVSQNPRHKITKRGQNVTFRCDPISEHNRLYWYRQTLGQGPEFLTYFQNEAQLEKSRLLSDRFSAERPKGSFSTLEIQRTEQGDSAMYLCASSPALSSYEQYFGPGTRLTVT.

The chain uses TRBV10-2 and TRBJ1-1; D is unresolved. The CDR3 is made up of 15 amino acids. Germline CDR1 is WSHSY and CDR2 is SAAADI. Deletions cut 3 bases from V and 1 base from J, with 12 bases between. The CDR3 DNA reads TGCGCCAGCAGTGAACTGGGCCGGAAGAACACTGAAGCTTTCTTT. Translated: CASSELGRKNTEAFF.

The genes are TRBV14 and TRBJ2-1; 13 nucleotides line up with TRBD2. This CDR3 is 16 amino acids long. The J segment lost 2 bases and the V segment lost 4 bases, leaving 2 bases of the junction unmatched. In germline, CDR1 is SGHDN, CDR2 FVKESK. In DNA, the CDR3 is TGTGCCAGCAGCCCCGGACTAGCGGGGGCCTACAATGAGCAGTTCTTC. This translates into CASSPGLAGAYNEQFF.

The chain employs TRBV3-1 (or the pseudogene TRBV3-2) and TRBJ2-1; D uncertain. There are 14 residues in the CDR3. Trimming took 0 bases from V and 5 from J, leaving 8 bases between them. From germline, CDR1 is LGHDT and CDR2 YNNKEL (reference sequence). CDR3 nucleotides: TGTGCCAGCAGCCAAGATAACCTCAACAATGAGCAGTTCTTC. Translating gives CASSQDNLNNEQFF.

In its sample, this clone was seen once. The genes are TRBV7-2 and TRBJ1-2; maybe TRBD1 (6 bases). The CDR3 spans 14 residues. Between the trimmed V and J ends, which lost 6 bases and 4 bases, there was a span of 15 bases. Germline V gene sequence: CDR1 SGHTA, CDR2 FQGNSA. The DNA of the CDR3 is TGTGCCAGCAGTATCGGGGGCAGACTCTATGGCTACACCTTC. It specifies CASSIGGRLYGYTF.

CDR3 sequence: CASSLEFGTEAFF. Written as DNA, the CDR3 is TGTGCCAGCAGTTTAGAATTTGGAACTGAAGCTTTCTTT. V gene TRBV28 combines with J gene TRBJ1-1; D is undetermined. The CDR3 length is 13 residues. CDR1 is MDHEN and CDR2 is SYDVKM in the germline V gene. V dropped 2 bases and J dropped 5 bases, with 9 bases sitting between them. The variable domain in full, completed from reference TRBV28 and TRBJ1-1, reads DVKVTQSSRYLVKRTGEKVFLECVQDMDHENMFWYRQDPGLGLRLIYFSYDVKMKEKGDIPEGYSVSREKKERFSLILESASTNQTSMYLCASSLEFGTEAFFGQGTRLTVV.

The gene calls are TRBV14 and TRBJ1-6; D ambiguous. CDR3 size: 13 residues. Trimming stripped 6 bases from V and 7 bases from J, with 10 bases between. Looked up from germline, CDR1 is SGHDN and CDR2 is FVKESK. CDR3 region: CASRSRENSPLHF. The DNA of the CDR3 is TGTGCCAGCAGATCTAGGGAGAATTCACCCCTCCACTTT.

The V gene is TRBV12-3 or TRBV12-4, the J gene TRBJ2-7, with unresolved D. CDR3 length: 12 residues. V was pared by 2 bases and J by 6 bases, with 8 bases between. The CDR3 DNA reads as TGTGCCAGCAGTTTAATTGGGGTCGAGCAGTACTTC. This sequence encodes CASSLIGVEQYF.

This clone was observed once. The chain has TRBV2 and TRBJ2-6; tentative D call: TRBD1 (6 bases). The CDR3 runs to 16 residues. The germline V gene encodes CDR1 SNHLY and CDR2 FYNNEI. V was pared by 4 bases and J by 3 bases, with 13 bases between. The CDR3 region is CASSGRGGSGANVLTF. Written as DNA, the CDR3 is TGTGCCAGCAGTGGGCGAGGGGGTAGTGGGGCCAACGTCCTGACTTTC. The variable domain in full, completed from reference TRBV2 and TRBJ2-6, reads EPEVTQTPSHQVTQMGQEVILRCVPISNHLYFYWYRQILGQKVEFLVSFYNNEISEKSEIFDDQFSVERPDGSNFTLKIRSTKLEDSAMYFCASSGRGGSGANVLTFGAGSRLTVL.

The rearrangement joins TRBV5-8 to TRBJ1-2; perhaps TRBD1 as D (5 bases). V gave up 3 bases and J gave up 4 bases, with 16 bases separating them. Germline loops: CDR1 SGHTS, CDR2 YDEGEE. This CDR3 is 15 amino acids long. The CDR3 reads CASSSGVSYGYGYTF. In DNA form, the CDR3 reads TGTGCCAGCAGCTCGGGGGTGTCATACGGCTATGGCTACACCTTC.

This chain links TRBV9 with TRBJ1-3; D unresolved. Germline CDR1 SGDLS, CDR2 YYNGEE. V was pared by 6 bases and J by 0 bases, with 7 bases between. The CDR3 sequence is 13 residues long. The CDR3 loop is CASTGNSGNTIYF. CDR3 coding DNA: TGTGCCAGCACCGGGAACTCTGGAAACACCATATATTTT.